Detailed here is one T cell receptor (beta chain). This entry comes from a study of OX40 agonist ivuxolimab in advanced cancers. Across the study: An agonistic anti-OX40 (CD134) antibody, ivuxolimab, was used to treat the patients. Age averaged 60 years (range roughly 20 to 90), and roughly 80% were male. Prior anti-PD-1, anti-PD-L1 or anti-CTLA-4 therapy was allowed; 40% had some.

The germline CDR1 and CDR2 sequences are SGHNT and YYREEE (reference sequence). The CDR3 is 15 residues long. The trim removed 0 bases at V and 5 bases at J, leaving 4 bases unmatched. TCRdb's table, derived via immunoSEQ multiplex PCR, lists solely in-frame clones and lacks some. The table records over 65,000 clones, 80% to 95% of them present only once. The TCR sequence derives from an adult with an advanced solid tumor such as melanoma, head and neck, liver or kidney cancer. The genes are TRBV5-4 and TRBJ2-2, with 7 bases that match TRBD1. Sequences were derived from CD4+ or CD8+ T cells sorted from blood, sampled in a trial of the OX40 agonist ivuxolimab. Here the CDR3 DNA reads TGTGCCAGCAGCTTGGCGCAGGGGGTTACCGGGGAGCTGTTTTTT. Translating gives CASSLAQGVTGELFF.